The T cell receptor (beta chain) under discussion was sequenced for a study of immune evolution from preneoplasia to lung adenocarcinoma. Each case's diagnosis was confirmed by two pathologists on H&E. The V end lost 5 bases, the J end lost 0 bases, and 11 bases lay between the germline ends. There are 14 residues in the CDR3. Germline lookup yields CDR1 PRHDT and CDR2 FYEKMQ (reference sequence). The table came from immunoSEQ multiplex PCR; TCRdb's copy has only in-frame clones and leaves some out. The sample lists roughly 6,700 clones, 70% to 80% occurring once. This clone was found once. Its antigen is as yet unknown. Findings of the study overall: Highest clonality occurred in KRAS-mutant, not EGFR-mutant or double wild-type, nodules.

The chain couples TRBV13 to TRBJ2-7; D tentatively fits TRBD1 or TRBD2 (5 bases each). Sequences were obtained from FFPE minimally invasive lung adenocarcinoma tissue. The sequence was obtained from a person between 65 and 79 years old with lung adenocarcinoma. The CDR3 spells CASSRDRNSYEQYF. CDR3 nucleotide sequence: TGTGCCAGCAGCCGGGACCGAAACTCCTACGAGCAGTACTTC.